The rows below give T cell receptor beta chains drawn from one sample of a study of T cells in Graves' hyperthyroidism and ophthalmopathy. Using its own MiXCR run on the multiplex PCR reads, TCRdb lists one record per CDR3 protein. The profile covers around 450,000 distinct CDR3 sequences, with about 15% appearing a single time and around an eighth taken by the ten largest. The sample consisted of blood. These receptors were collected from a woman younger than 30 with Graves' hyperthyroidism. Both conserved end residues are trimmed from each CDR3. Each record gives: V gene, clone size, CDR3 protein. The size entry is marked missing in some rows and otherwise reads once, few, many or a size class.

TRBV12-3/TRBV12-4,few,ASSLSRSGYT
TRBV5-8,NA,ASSLIRERVNTEAF
TRBV29-1,once,SVVKDVNEQF
TRBV7-3,NA,ASSKQRGEQF
TRBV28,NA,ASTPGQGLEKLF
TRBV20-1,NA,SGEGWTGELF
TRBV20-1,NA,SALQLAGRTEAF
TRBV27,many,ASSLGWQGYGYT
TRBV11-2,NA,ASSLGGTGAPGELF
TRBV28,many,ASSLRDGGVRDEQF
TRBV24-1,many,ATSDSTGGYQPQH
TRBV7-2,many,ASRASGVNTGELF
TRBV10-1,many,ASSESTGSFYNEQF
TRBV20-1,many,SAQPTALRGYT
TRBV6-1,many,ASSALSGVDMGSYEQY
TRBV5-1,few,ASSPGVALLEKLF
TRBV19,few,ASRPPTETGTGYLSEKLF
TRBV20-1,many,SARDESSGRADLETQY
TRBV24-1,NA,ATSDGWGKETQY
TRBV7-6,few,ASSPGDSGTGELF
TRBV3-1,NA,ASGREFLGANVLT
TRBV20-1,many,SASLGTGNQPQH
TRBV6-2/TRBV6-3,NA,ASSYSHREIDTEAF
TRBV6-5,few,ASSYSGILEQY
TRBV20-1,few,SARDQPLGNQPQH
TRBV28,many,ASSFWSGLTGFSEQF